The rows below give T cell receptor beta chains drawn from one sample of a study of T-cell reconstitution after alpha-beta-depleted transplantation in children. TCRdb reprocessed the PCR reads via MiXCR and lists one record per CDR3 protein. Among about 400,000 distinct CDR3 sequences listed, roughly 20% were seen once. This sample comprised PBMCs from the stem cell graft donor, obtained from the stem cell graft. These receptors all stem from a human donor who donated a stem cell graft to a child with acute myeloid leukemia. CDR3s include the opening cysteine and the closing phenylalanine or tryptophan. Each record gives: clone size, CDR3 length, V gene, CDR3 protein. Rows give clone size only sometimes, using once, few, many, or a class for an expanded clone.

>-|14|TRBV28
CASLLAGSYNEQFF
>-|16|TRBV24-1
CATSATRTDLERTQYF
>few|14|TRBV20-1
CSAMGETGANVLTF
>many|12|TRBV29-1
CSVAGGKTEQYF
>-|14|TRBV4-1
CASSAEPRYNEQFF
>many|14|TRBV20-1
CSATRGAGANVLTF
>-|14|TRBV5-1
CASSLAGESNEQFF
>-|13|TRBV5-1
CASSLREDGEQYF
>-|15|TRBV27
CASSPTGNTGNTIYF
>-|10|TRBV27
CGPRTGGYTF
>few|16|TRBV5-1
CASSFDDRGWYNEQFF
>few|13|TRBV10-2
CASSPGAYNEQFF
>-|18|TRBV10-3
CAISEEPLMGSYNSPLHF
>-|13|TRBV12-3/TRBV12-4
CATSAGGSYEQYF
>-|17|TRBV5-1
CASSYPIGQGRTVEQYF
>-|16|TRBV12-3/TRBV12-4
CASSPRQDRGVYEQYF
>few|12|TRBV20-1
CSASWSRETQYF
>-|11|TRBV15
CATSAGGEQYF
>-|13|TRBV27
CASSWEGTDTQYF
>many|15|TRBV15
CATSRDQEPGYEQYF
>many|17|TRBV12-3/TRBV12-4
CASTRPGTSGTRNEQFF
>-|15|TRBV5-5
CASSSGDSAWETQYF
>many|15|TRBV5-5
CASSLGGTGTDTQYF
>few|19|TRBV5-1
CASSLARYGTSGTYNEQFF
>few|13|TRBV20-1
CSPGQGFSDTQYF
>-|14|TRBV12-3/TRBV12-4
CASSPGTAVYGYTF
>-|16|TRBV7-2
CASSSRVGHIQETQYF
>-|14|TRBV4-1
CASSQERQGPEQYF
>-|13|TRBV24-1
CATSDFGSETQYF
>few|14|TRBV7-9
CASSFGRSSEPQHF
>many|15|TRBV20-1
CSARVYDALVNEQFF
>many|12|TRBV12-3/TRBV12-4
CASSLRAREQFF
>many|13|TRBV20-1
CSARGTGGYEQYF
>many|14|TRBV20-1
CSARTSGSTYEQYF
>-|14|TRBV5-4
CASSGGQPQETQYF
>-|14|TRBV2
CASSETGGQETQYF
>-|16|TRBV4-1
CASSQRDYKTYNEQFF
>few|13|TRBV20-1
CSASRQAQETQYF
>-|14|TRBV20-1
CSATPPTRDQPQHF
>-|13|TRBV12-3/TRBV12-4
CASSLDPGNTIYF
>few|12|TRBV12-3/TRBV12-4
CASSFALYEQYF
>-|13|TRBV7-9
CASSEWRGYEQYF
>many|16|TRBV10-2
CASSESGQGEDTEAFF
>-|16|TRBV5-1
CASSQGLAGVTDTQYF
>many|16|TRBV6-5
CASSYSGLAGDNEQFF
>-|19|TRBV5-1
CASSLPPTPNPMSTDTQYF
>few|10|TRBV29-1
CSVAGTEQYF
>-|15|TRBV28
CASSGGPMNGYEQYF
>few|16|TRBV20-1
CSARDQGQGINQPQHF
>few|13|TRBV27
CASSRDPGNTIYF
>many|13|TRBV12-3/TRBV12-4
CASSQGPQQPQHF
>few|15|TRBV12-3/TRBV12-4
CASSFLAGALNEQFF
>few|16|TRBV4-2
CASSQEASGVTDTQYF
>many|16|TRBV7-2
CASSIEGISSYNEQFF
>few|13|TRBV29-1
CSVSGGSSYEQYF